This T cell receptor (beta chain) comes out of a study of spatial heterogeneity in lung cancer. Overall study results and limits: Estimated TCR-seq coverage of tumor T cells was only about 7% for alpha chains. For beta chains, the corresponding estimate was around 14%. One measure, the expanded intratumoral alpha and beta TCR count, tracked tumor mutation counts.

CDR3 length: 13 amino acids. V lost 7 bases, J lost 3 bases, and 9 bases lay in between. CDR1 SEHNR and CDR2 FQNEAQ come from the germline V gene (reference sequence). In this sample, this clonotype turned up many times. The antigen is unknown. Stated time point: sample taken at primary tumor resection. The 70 or so donors had untreated early-stage non-small cell lung cancer. One entry per CDR3 protein results from TCRdb running MiXCR on the 5' RACE reads. The sample yields under 15,000 distinct CDR3 sequences, about 5% seen once. Specimen: lung tumor tissue, collected at surgery. This clonotype was obtained from a female donor with early-stage non-small cell lung cancer. The chain has TRBV7-9 and TRBJ2-2; no clear D gene. The CDR3: CASTPGYTGELFF. CDR3 sequence (DNA): TGTGCCAGCACCCCGGGTTACACCGGGGAGCTGTTTTTT.